A single sample is the source of the 21 T cell receptor beta chains below, sequenced in a study of CD8+ T cells in alopecia areata. Sequencing templates came from extracted RNA that was reverse transcribed into cDNA. The protocol was immunoSEQ multiplex PCR, while the TCRdb copy is restricted to in-frame clones and leaves out a portion. Here the sample spans 130,000 to 150,000 clones, approximately 87% being singletons. Sequenced here: CD8+ T cells sorted from blood, sampled at week 0. The receptors shown here come from a human donor with alopecia areata.

The chain has TRBV7-2 and TRBJ1-3; D call uncertain. Trimming cost V 9 bases and J 4 bases, with 7 bases left between them. Germline CDR1 is SGHTA and CDR2 is FQGNSA. The CDR3 loop spans 11 amino acids. The CDR3 loop is CARQTGNTIYF. The CDR3 coding sequence is TGTGCCAGGCAGACAGGAAACACCATATATTTT.

The gene calls are TRBV7-7 and TRBJ2-7, with no clear D. Per the germline V gene, CDR1 is SSHAT and CDR2 is FNYEAQ (reference sequence). This CDR3 contains 14 residues. V dropped 5 bases and J dropped 1 base, with 12 bases sitting between them. CDR3 residues: CASSPRPASYEQYF. CDR3 bases: TGTGCCAGCAGCCCTAGACCGGCTTCCTACGAGCAGTACTTC.

The genes are TRBV6-6 and TRBJ1-1; TRBD1 matches at 9 bases. There are 14 residues in the CDR3. Germline V CDR1 and CDR2: MNHNY, SVGAGI (reference sequence). The trim removed 4 bases at V and 6 bases at J, leaving 6 bases unmatched. The chain's CDR3 is CASSSQGAGAEAFF. The CDR3 DNA reads TGTGCCAGCAGTTCACAGGGGGCTGGGGCTGAAGCTTTCTTT.

The chain is built from TRBV5-4 and TRBJ1-1; TRBD1 is a possible D gene (6 bases). The CDR3 consists of 11 residues. V was shortened by 4 bases and J by 8 bases, with 9 bases between the two germline ends. Germline loops: CDR1 SGHNT, CDR2 YYREEE (reference sequence). The CDR3 is CASSTGQEAFF. The CDR3 DNA follows: TGTGCCAGCAGCACCGGACAGGAAGCTTTCTTT.

The gene calls are TRBV29-1 and TRBJ1-2; D is undetermined. Trimming took off 7 bases at V and 4 bases at J, with 16 bases between the two ends. The length of the CDR3 is 13 residues. The germline CDR1 and CDR2 sequences are SQVTM and ANQGSEA. In DNA form, the CDR3 reads TGCAGCGCCTACAATTCGCAGGTCTATGGCTACACCTTC. Protein: CSAYNSQVYGYTF.

Concerning this clone: At one boundary the junction diverges from the germline segment, which might be a read error. This rearrangement joins TRBV29-1 to TRBJ2-7, with D perhaps matching TRBD1 (6 bases). The CDR3 runs 14 residues. Germline CDR1 reads SQVTM; CDR2 reads ANQGSEA. The CDR3 loop is CSVEVQDSSYEQYF. The CDR3 DNA reads TGCAGCGTAGAAGTACAGGACAGCTCCTACGAGCAGTACTTC.

The chain couples TRBV21-1 to TRBJ2-1; the table's D call TRBD2 went unverified against the DNA. TRBV21-1 is annotated as a pseudogene. The CDR3 loop spans 18 amino acids. The CDR3 nucleotides read TGTGCCAGCAGCAAATGTGGGGAGCGGGAGGACTCCTACAATGAGCAGTTCTTC. It yields the protein CASSKCGEREDSYNEQFF.

This chain uses TRBV29-1 with TRBJ2-1, with 8 bases aligning to TRBD2. The CDR3 is made up of 16 amino acids. The germline V gene has CDR1 SQVTM and CDR2 ANQGSEA. With V trimmed by 0 bases and J by 8 bases, 12 bases remained unmatched. CDR3 protein: CSVEDPAGGSFDEQFF. The CDR3 DNA reads as TGCAGCGTTGAAGATCCGGCGGGAGGTAGCTTCGATGAGCAGTTCTTC.

V usage is TRBV6-5 and J usage is TRBJ2-7; D uncertain. The CDR3 sequence is 16 residues long. The germline V gene encodes CDR1 MNHEY and CDR2 SVGAGI. Deletions cut 3 bases from V and 2 bases from J, with 17 bases between. The CDR3 loop is CASSYVEQGRTYEQYF. The CDR3, as DNA: TGTGCCAGCAGTTATGTCGAACAAGGCCGTACCTACGAGCAGTACTTC.

The gene calls are TRBV27 and TRBJ2-7; D is possibly TRBD1 (6 bases). This CDR3 has 15 residues. V dropped 1 base and J dropped 4 bases, with 14 bases sitting between them. CDR1 and CDR2 (germline): MNHEY, SMNVEV (reference sequence). The CDR3 region is CASSLYGGGRYEQYF. DNA for the CDR3: TGTGCCAGCAGTTTATATGGGGGCGGGCGGTACGAGCAGTACTTC.

A single count supports this clone. The gene calls are TRBV4-1 and TRBJ1-4, with D possibly TRBD1 on 5 matching bases. The CDR3 is 15 amino acids. CDR1 MGHRA and CDR2 YSYEKL come from the germline V gene. V lost 3 bases, J lost 10 bases, and 18 bases lay in between. CDR3 bases: TGCGCCAGCAGCCAGGAAACAGATCCGAGGGGAAAACTGTTTTTT. Translating it yields CASSQETDPRGKLFF.

A few counts support this clone. V and J are TRBV6-5 and TRBJ2-2; no clear D. Trimming removed 8 bases at V and 6 bases at J, with 19 bases between. Germline-derived CDR1 and CDR2 are MNHEY and SVGAGI. This CDR3 is 15 amino acids long. CDR3 coding DNA: TGTGCCAGCCGCTCAAGCCCGTCTGGGGCCGGGGAGCTGTTTTTT. This gives the protein CASRSSPSGAGELFF.

This rearrangement joins TRBV4-1 to TRBJ2-7; weak D call: TRBD2 (6 bases). Trimming pared 3 bases from V and 7 bases from J, leaving 10 bases between. CDR1 is MGHRA and CDR2 is YSYEKL in the germline V gene. This CDR3 spans 12 amino acids. The DNA for the CDR3 is TGCGCCAGCAGCCACTTGAGCGGGGAGCAGTACTTC. Translated: CASSHLSGEQYF.

V gene TRBV9 combines with J gene TRBJ2-1, with D hard to call. This CDR3 region has 12 residues. Trimming left V 0 bases short and J 6 bases short, with 4 bases between. CDR1 is SGDLS, CDR2 YYNGEE, per germline. This CDR3 is CASSVAVNEQFF. The CDR3 DNA sequence: TGTGCCAGCAGCGTAGCCGTCAATGAGCAGTTCTTC.

J is TRBJ1-1 and V is TRBV7-9; TRBD1 might be the D (5 bases). Germline-derived CDR1 and CDR2 are SEHNR and FQNEAQ (reference sequence). V lost 5 bases and J 6 bases, leaving 19 bases between the germline ends. The CDR3 is made up of 15 amino acids. The CDR3 loop reads CASSVPGLLIAEAFF. DNA of the CDR3: TGTGCCAGCAGCGTACCGGGACTGCTGATCGCTGAAGCTTTCTTT.

This clone was seen a few times. The genes are TRBV7-9 and TRBJ2-1; TRBD2 agrees at 10 bases. This CDR3 contains 16 residues. The trim removed 5 bases at V and 6 bases at J, leaving 10 bases unmatched. Germline V gene lookup returns CDR1 SEHNR and CDR2 FQNEAQ (reference sequence). The CDR3 loop reads CASSNLGTSASNEQFF. The CDR3 nucleotides are TGTGCCAGCAGCAACCTAGGGACTAGCGCCTCCAATGAGCAGTTCTTC.

Regarding this clone: Other DNA sequences in this specimen translate into the identical CDR3. This chain connects TRBV15 to TRBJ2-5; TRBD2 matches at 7 bases. The CDR3 has 15 residues. Per germline, CDR1 LNHNV and CDR2 YYDKDF (reference sequence). Unmatched junction bases numbered 8, after V lost 4 bases and J lost 3 bases. The CDR3 sequence is CATSTSGTTEETQYF. The DNA of the CDR3 is TGTGCCACCAGCACGTCCGGGACTACGGAAGAGACCCAGTACTTC.

J is TRBJ2-1 and V is TRBV6-1; 14 bases are shared with TRBD2. J was trimmed by 9 bases and V by 0 bases; bases with no gene match: 13. This CDR3 spans 19 amino acids. CDR1 MNHNS and CDR2 SASEGT come from the germline V gene. The CDR3, as DNA: TGTGCCAGCAGTGAAGCGGCACGACTAGCGGGAGGGCCCTACGGTGAGCAGTTCTTC. Translating gives CASSEAARLAGGPYGEQFF.

The chain links TRBV7-9 to TRBJ2-2; 8 nucleotides align to TRBD1. The CDR3 extends over 17 amino acids. Germline V CDR1 and CDR2: SEHNR, FQNEAQ (reference sequence). After removal of 0 bases from V and 4 bases from J, the junction contained 7 bases not matched to a gene. The CDR3 DNA sequence: TGTGCCAGCAGCTTAGCGCTCGCGACAGGGGTCACCGGGGAGCTGTTTTTT. As protein: CASSLALATGVTGELFF.

The J gene is TRBJ1-2, the V gene TRBV4-1; 10 positions agree with TRBD1. The trim removed 4 bases at V and 2 bases at J, leaving 1 base unmatched. There are 14 residues in the CDR3. Germline V gene data show CDR1 as MGHRA and CDR2 as YSYEKL. The CDR3 nucleotides read TGCGCCAGCAGCCGGACAGGGGGAAACTATGGCTACACCTTC. Translation: CASSRTGGNYGYTF.

J is TRBJ2-7 and V is TRBV29-1; D is ambiguous. Trimming took 3 bases from V and 0 from J, leaving 9 bases between them. Germline V CDR1 and CDR2: SQVTM, ANQGSEA. This CDR3 has 13 residues. Here the CDR3 reads CSVDGPSSYEQYF. DNA of the CDR3: TGCAGCGTTGATGGGCCGTCCTCCTACGAGCAGTACTTC.